This T cell receptor beta chain is from a study of CD8 T cells in Susac syndrome. This CDR3 region has 13 residues. Germline-derived CDR1 and CDR2 are DFQATT and SNEGSKA (reference sequence). Trimming removed 6 bases from V and 1 base from J, with 9 bases in between. Reverse transcription of roughly 0.5 to 1 ug RNA was carried out with random hexamers. One entry per CDR3 protein results from TCRdb running MiXCR on the immunoSEQ multiplex PCR reads. The data show some 65,000 distinct CDR3 sequences, over 85% seen once. V gene TRBV20-1 combines with J gene TRBJ2-2; no firm D call. The sequence was obtained from a human donor with multiple sclerosis. The material sequenced was CD8+ T cells from PBMCs. CDR3 sequence: CSAGQGNTGELFF. The CDR3 nucleotides read TGCAGTGCAGGGCAAGGGAACACCGGGGAGCTGTTTTTT.